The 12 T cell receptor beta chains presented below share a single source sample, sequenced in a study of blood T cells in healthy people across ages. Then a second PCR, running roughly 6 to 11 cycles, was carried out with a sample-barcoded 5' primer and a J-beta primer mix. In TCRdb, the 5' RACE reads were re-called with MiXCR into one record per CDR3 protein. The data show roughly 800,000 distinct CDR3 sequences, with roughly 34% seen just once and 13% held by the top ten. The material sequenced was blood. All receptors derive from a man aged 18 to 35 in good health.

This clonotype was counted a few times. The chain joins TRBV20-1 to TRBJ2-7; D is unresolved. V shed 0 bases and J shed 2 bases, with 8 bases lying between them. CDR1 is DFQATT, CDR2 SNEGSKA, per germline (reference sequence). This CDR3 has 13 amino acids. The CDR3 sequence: CSARDDRTYEQYF. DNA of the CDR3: TGCAGTGCTAGAGACGACCGAACCTACGAGCAGTACTTC.

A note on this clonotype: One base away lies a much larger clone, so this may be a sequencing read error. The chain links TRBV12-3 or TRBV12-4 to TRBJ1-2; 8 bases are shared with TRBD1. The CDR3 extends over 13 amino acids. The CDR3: CTSSTDRGGGYTF. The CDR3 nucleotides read TGTACCAGCAGTACAGACAGGGGAGGAGGCTACACCTTC.

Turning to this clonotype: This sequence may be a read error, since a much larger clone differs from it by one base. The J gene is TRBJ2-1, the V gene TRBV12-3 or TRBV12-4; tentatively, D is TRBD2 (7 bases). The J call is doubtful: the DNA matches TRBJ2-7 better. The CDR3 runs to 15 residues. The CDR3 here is CASSSGGGGVGEQYF. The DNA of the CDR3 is TGTGCCAGCAGCTCGGGGGGCGGGGGTGTAGGTGAGCAGTACTTC.

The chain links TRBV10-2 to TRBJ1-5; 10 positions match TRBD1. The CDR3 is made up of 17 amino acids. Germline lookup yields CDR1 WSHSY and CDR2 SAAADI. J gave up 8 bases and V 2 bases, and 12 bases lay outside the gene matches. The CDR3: CASSEADDGTGVEPQHF. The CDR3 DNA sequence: TGCGCCAGCAGTGAGGCGGATGATGGGACAGGGGTTGAGCCCCAGCATTTT.

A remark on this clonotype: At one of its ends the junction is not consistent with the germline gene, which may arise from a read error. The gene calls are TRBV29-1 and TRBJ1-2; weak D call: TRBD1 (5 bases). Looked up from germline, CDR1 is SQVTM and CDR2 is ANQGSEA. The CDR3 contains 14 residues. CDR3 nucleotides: TGCAGCGTTGTTGGGAGAGCTGGAGGGGATGGCCACACCTTC. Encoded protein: CSVVGRAGGDGHTF. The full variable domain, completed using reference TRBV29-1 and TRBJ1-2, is SAVISQKPSRDICQRGTSLTIQCQVDSQVTMMFWYRQQPGQSLTLIATANQGSEATYESGFVIDKFPISRPNLTFSTLTVSNMSPEDSSIYLCSVVGRAGGDGHTFGSGTRLTVV.

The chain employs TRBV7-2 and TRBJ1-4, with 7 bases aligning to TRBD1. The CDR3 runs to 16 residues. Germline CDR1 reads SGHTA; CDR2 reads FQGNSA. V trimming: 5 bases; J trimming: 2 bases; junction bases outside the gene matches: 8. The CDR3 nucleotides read TGTGCCAGCAGCGACCGAAACAGGGGCACTAATGAAAAACTGTTTTTT. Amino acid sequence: CASSDRNRGTNEKLFF.

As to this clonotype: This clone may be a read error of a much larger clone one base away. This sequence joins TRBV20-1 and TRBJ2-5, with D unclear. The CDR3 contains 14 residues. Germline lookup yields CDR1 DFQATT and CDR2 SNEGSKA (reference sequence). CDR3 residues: CSARDQAIQEIQYF. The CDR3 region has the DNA TGCAGTGCTAGAGATCAGGCCATCCAAGAGATCCAGTACTTC.

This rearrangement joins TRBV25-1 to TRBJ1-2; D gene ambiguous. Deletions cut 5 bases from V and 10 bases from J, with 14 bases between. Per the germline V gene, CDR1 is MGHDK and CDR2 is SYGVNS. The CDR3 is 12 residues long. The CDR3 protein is CASSFDGSFYTF. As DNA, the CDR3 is TGTGCCAGCAGTTTCGACGGGTCGTTCTACACCTTC.

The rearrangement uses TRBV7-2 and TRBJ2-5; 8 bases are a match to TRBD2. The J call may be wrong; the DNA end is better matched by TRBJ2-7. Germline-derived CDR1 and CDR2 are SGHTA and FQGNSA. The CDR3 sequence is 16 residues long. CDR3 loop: CASSITGTSRVYEQYF. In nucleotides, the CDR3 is TGTGCCAGCAGCATAACCGGGACTAGTAGGGTCTACGAGCAGTACTTC.

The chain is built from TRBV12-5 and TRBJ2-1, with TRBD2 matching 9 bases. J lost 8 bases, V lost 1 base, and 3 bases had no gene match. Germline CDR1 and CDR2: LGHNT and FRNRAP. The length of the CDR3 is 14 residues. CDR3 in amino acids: CASGLEGLAYEQFF. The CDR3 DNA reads TGTGCTAGTGGTTTGGAGGGACTAGCATATGAGCAGTTCTTC.

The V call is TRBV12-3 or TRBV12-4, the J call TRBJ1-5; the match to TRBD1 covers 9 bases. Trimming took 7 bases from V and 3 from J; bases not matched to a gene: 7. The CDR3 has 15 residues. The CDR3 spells CASTIGQGNNQPQHF. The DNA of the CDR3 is TGTGCCAGCACAATCGGACAGGGGAACAATCAGCCCCAGCATTTT.

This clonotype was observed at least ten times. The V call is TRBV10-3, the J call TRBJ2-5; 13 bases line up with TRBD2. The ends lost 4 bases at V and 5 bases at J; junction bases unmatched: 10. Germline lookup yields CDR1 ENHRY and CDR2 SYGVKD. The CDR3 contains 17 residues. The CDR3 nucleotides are TGTGCCATCAGTGCGACTAGCGGGGGGCCCGAGTCTGAGACCCAGTACTTC. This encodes CAISATSGGPESETQYF.